The clone carrying this TCR beta chain was counted once. Its antigen remains unknown. Researchers amplified the TCR beta CDR3 regions from RNA transcripts. In the first-round RT-PCR of the TCR CDR3, the HTBI primer set was used. One entry per CDR3 protein results from TCRdb running MiXCR on the multiplex PCR reads. The sample consists of hundreds of thousands of distinct CDR3 sequences, 14% of them appearing once. Germline V gives CDR1 SEHNR, CDR2 FQNEAQ (reference sequence). The V gene lost 2 bases and the J gene lost 2 bases, with 11 bases spanning the gap. CDR3 length equals 15 residues. The sample comes from a study of T cells in Graves' hyperthyroidism and ophthalmopathy. Study conclusions and caveats: Before onset, ophthalmopathy was predicted by the model a median around 6 months earlier. Ophthalmopathy could be told apart from stable hyperthyroidism with a 13 V-J model.

The clonotype originates from a woman between 40 and 55 years old with Graves' hyperthyroidism. The sample taken for sequencing was blood. The chain recombines TRBV7-9 with TRBJ2-3; no reliable D call. CDR3 residues: CASSLRMEITDTQYF. The CDR3 bases are TGTGCCAGCAGCTTACGGATGGAGATCACAGATACGCAGTATTTT.